This T cell receptor beta chain comes out of a study of cytomegalovirus exposure and HLA in healthy donors. Germline V gene lookup returns CDR1 SGHNT and CDR2 YYREEE (reference sequence). The CDR3 is 15 residues long. Trimming removed 2 bases from V and 0 bases from J, with 10 bases in between. PCR used 60 Vbeta primers and 13 Jbeta primers. Here immunoSEQ multiplex PCR was the method, and the copy in TCRdb shows in-frame clones only, minus some. The sample has roughly 110,000 clones; 70% are singletons. The source of this sequence is a man aged 30 to 45 in good health and CMV-seropositive. Material for sequencing was PBMCs. The chain joins TRBV5-4 to TRBJ2-3; perhaps TRBD2 as D (5 bases). CDR3 bases: TGTGCCAGCAGCTTAGGAGGTCGGAGCACAGATACGCAGTATTTT. It encodes CASSLGGRSTDTQYF.